These 28 T cell receptor beta chains were all obtained from the same sample, sequenced in a study of OX40 agonist ivuxolimab in advanced cancers. Preparation of the library involved the immunoSEQ multiplex PCR assay. TCRdb re-hosts the immuneACCESS table, in-frame sequences only. Its copies lack some clones; in the studies checked, an unresolved V gene accounts for under half of them, and the cause for the rest is not known. The sample table contains tens of thousands of clones; only one count was recorded for 70% to 85% of them. The ten largest clones take up 0.4% to 0.5% of the sample. Sequencing was performed on CD4+ or CD8+ T cells sorted from blood, taken in a trial of the OX40 agonist ivuxolimab. Every receptor here comes from an adult with an advanced solid tumor such as melanoma, head and neck, liver or kidney cancer.

The chain recombines TRBV5-1 with TRBJ2-1; D gene unclear. CDR3 length equals 15 residues. Trimming stripped 0 bases from V and 5 bases from J, with 12 bases between. Per the germline V gene, CDR1 is SGHRS and CDR2 is YFSETQ. The CDR3 DNA reads as TGCGCCAGCAGCTTGGTTGTGTCCCCAAACAATGAGCAGTTCTTC. It encodes CASSLVVSPNNEQFF.

The chain has TRBV28 and TRBJ2-3, with 10 bases identical to TRBD1. The CDR3 consists of 16 residues. Germline V CDR1 and CDR2: MDHEN, SYDVKM. V was pared by 4 bases and J by 4 bases, with 8 bases of the junction left unmatched. CDR3 residues: CASSSPGQGYSDTQYF. DNA for the CDR3: TGTGCCAGCAGTTCACCGGGACAGGGGTACTCAGATACGCAGTATTTT. Drawing the rest from reference TRBV28 and TRBJ2-3, the complete variable domain is DVKVTQSSRYLVKRTGEKVFLECVQDMDHENMFWYRQDPGLGLRLIYFSYDVKMKEKGDIPEGYSVSREKKERFSLILESASTNQTSMYLCASSSPGQGYSDTQYFGPGTRLTVL.

V usage is TRBV9 and J usage is TRBJ1-3, with D unclear. Germline V gene data show CDR1 as SGDLS and CDR2 as YYNGEE. The CDR3 covers 16 residues. V lost 0 bases, J lost 4 bases, and 14 bases lay in between. The CDR3 DNA sequence: TGTGCCAGCAGCGTAGATCCGTCGATGGTCGGAAACACCATATATTTT. Protein: CASSVDPSMVGNTIYF.

The V and J genes are TRBV28 and TRBJ1-5, with D perhaps matching TRBD1 (6 bases). Trimming pared 6 bases from V and 7 bases from J, leaving 16 bases between. Germline lookup yields CDR1 MDHEN and CDR2 SYDVKM. This CDR3 is 14 amino acids long. This chain's CDR3 is CASRAHRVRQPQHF. The CDR3 coding sequence is TGTGCCAGCAGGGCTCACAGGGTAAGGCAGCCCCAGCATTTT.

This chain links TRBV5-1 with TRBJ1-2; tentative D call: TRBD1 (5 bases). CDR1 is SGHRS and CDR2 is YFSETQ in the germline V gene. Trimming pared 5 bases from V and 0 bases from J, leaving 8 bases between. The CDR3 has 13 amino acids. CDR3 in DNA: TGCGCCAGCAGAGGGGCCCCTAACTATGGCTACACCTTC. The encoded protein is CASRGAPNYGYTF.

The chain carries TRBV18 and TRBJ2-5; 10 bases line up with TRBD2. With 6 bases clipped from V and 2 bases from J, the junction kept 3 bases outside the gene matches. The CDR3 is 14 amino acids. The germline V gene encodes CDR1 KGHSH and CDR2 LQKENI. Here the CDR3 DNA reads TGTGCCAGCTCGAGGACTAGCGGACAAGAGACCCAGTACTTC. It is translated as CASSRTSGQETQYF.

The chain recombines TRBV6-5 with TRBJ1-1; perhaps TRBD1 as D (5 bases). V was pared by 8 bases and J by 1 base, with 8 bases between. The germline CDR1 and CDR2 sequences are MNHEY and SVGAGI. This CDR3 comprises 12 residues. In nucleotides, the CDR3 is TGTGCCAGCTGGGGCCGGAACACTGAAGCTTTCTTT. It codes for CASWGRNTEAFF.

CDR3 in DNA: TGTGCCAGCAGCTTATCCGGACAGGGTTACATTCAGTACTTC. Translated, it gives CASSLSGQGYIQYF. This chain links TRBV7-6 with TRBJ2-4, with 8 bases fitting TRBD1. The V segment lost 2 bases and the J segment 8 bases; nucleotides outside the gene matches: 5. Germline V gene data show CDR1 as SGHVS and CDR2 as FNYEAQ. This CDR3 is 14 amino acids long. Variable domain in full (rest from reference TRBV7-6 and TRBJ2-4): GAGVSQSPRYKVTKRGQDVALRCDPISGHVSLYWYRQALGQGPEFLTYFNYEAQQDKSGLPNDRFSAERPEGSISTLTIQRTEQRDSAMYRCASSLSGQGYIQYFGAGTRLSVL.

In nucleotides, the CDR3 is TGTGCCAGCAGCTTAGAGCGCAGCTCTGGAAACACCATATATTTT. Encoded protein: CASSLERSSGNTIYF. The rearrangement joins TRBV7-9 to TRBJ1-3; D remains ambiguous. Germline values: CDR1 SEHNR, CDR2 FQNEAQ (reference sequence). V was cut by 1 base and J by 0 bases, with 7 bases left in between. The CDR3 runs 15 residues.

J is TRBJ1-1 and V is TRBV5-1; D might be TRBD1 (6 bases). Trimming cost V 5 bases and J 2 bases, with 16 bases left between them. Germline values: CDR1 SGHRS, CDR2 YFSETQ. The CDR3 extends over 15 amino acids. For the CDR3, the DNA is TGCGCCAGCAGAGGGGACAATTGGATAAACACTGAAGCTTTCTTT. This codes for CASRGDNWINTEAFF.

The chain combines TRBV7-2 with TRBJ1-1; TRBD1 aligns across 7 bases. Per germline, CDR1 SGHTA and CDR2 FQGNSA. This CDR3 has 13 residues. V shed 6 bases and J 4 bases; nucleotides not matched to a gene: 5. The CDR3 region has the DNA TGTGCCAGCAGGATTTCAGGGGGCACTGAAGCTTTCTTT. This codes for CASRISGGTEAFF.

V and J are TRBV28 and TRBJ1-1, with D hard to call. In germline, CDR1 is MDHEN, CDR2 SYDVKM. V gave up 7 bases and J gave up 1 base, with 10 bases separating them. This CDR3 is built from 13 residues. The CDR3 reads CASTRLANTEAFF. The CDR3 region has the DNA TGTGCCAGCACCCGTTTGGCGAACACTGAAGCTTTCTTT.

V and J are TRBV28 and TRBJ2-1; 12 nucleotides line up with TRBD2. The CDR3 spans 14 residues. Per the germline V gene, CDR1 is MDHEN and CDR2 is SYDVKM. After removal of 6 bases from V and 10 bases from J, the junction contained 7 bases not matched to a gene. As DNA, the CDR3 is TGTGCCAGCAGCCCCCGACTAGCGGGAGTCGAGCAGTTCTTC. Translation gives CASSPRLAGVEQFF.

This clone was observed once. The CDR3 DNA reads TGTGCCTGGAGTCGGAACACCGGGGAGCTGTTTTTT. This translates into CAWSRNTGELFF. The chain is built from TRBV30 and TRBJ2-2; D is unclear. Trimming left V 2 bases short and J 1 base short, with 2 bases between. The CDR3 is 12 amino acids. Germline V gene data show CDR1 as GTSNPN and CDR2 as SVGIG (reference sequence).

The V gene is TRBV19, the J gene TRBJ2-5; no clear D. This CDR3 has 11 amino acids. V dropped 3 bases and J dropped 5 bases, with 4 bases sitting between them. Germline CDR1 LNHDA, CDR2 SQIVND (reference sequence). DNA of the CDR3: TGTGCCAGTAGTATCAAGGAGACCCAGTACTTC. Translation gives CASSIKETQYF.

The chain links TRBV10-2 to TRBJ1-5, with 8 positions matching TRBD1. This CDR3 is 14 amino acids long. The V gene's germline CDR1 is WSHSY and CDR2 SAAADI. V shed 6 bases, J shed 4 bases, and the junction held 5 bases outside the gene matches. This CDR3 is CASRGQGRNQPQHF. The CDR3 DNA reads TGCGCCAGCAGAGGACAGGGTAGAAATCAGCCCCAGCATTTT.

Written as DNA, the CDR3 is TGTGCCAGCAGTGCCAAGGGGGTAGATACGCAGTATTTT. Its protein product is CASSAKGVDTQYF. The rearrangement links TRBV6-4 to TRBJ2-3; TRBD1 is a possible D gene (6 bases). V was shortened by 4 bases and J by 5 bases, with 10 bases between the two germline ends. Germline CDR1 and CDR2: MRHNA and SNTAGT. There are 13 residues in the CDR3.

The chain recombines TRBV4-1 with TRBJ1-5; D is uncertain. CDR1 and CDR2 from the germline V gene are MGHRA and YSYEKL. CDR3 length: 15 residues. V was clipped by 0 bases and J by 4 bases, with 10 bases between them. CDR3 in DNA: TGCGCCAGCAGCCAAGATGAAGGGAGGAATCAGCCCCAGCATTTT. It encodes CASSQDEGRNQPQHF.

CDR3 coding DNA: TGTGCCAGCACTAGCAGCAATCAGCCCCAGCATTTT. Amino acid sequence: CASTSSNQPQHF. This chain joins TRBV28 and TRBJ1-5; D is ambiguous. Per germline, CDR1 MDHEN and CDR2 SYDVKM. The CDR3 sequence is 12 residues long. Between the trimmed V and J ends, which lost 7 bases and 1 base, there was a span of 5 bases.

The J gene is TRBJ2-3, the V gene TRBV6-5, with 7 bases lining up with TRBD1. The CDR3 has 15 amino acids. Germline CDR1 is MNHEY and CDR2 is SVGAGI. Losses at the gene ends were 6 bases for V and 0 bases for J; bases not matched to a gene: 6. This CDR3 reads CASSSQGTSTDTQYF. The CDR3 bases are TGTGCCAGCAGCTCACAGGGGACCAGCACAGATACGCAGTATTTT.

The rearrangement links TRBV7-2 to TRBJ1-2; no firm D call. The CDR3 totals 15 residues. Trimming cost V 1 base and J 3 bases, with 12 bases left between them. Germline V gene lookup returns CDR1 SGHTA and CDR2 FQGNSA. The CDR3 nucleotides are TGTGCCAGCAGCTTAGGTCGTGAGACTTACTATGGCTACACCTTC. It translates to CASSLGRETYYGYTF. Full variable domain (rest looked up from reference TRBV7-2 and TRBJ1-2): GAGVSQSPSNKVTEKGKDVELRCDPISGHTALYWYRQSLGQGLEFLIYFQGNSAPDKSGLPSDRFSAERTGGSVSTLTIQRTQQEDSAVYLCASSLGRETYYGYTFGSGTRLTVV.

The chain recombines TRBV7-7 with TRBJ1-5, with 9 nucleotides matching TRBD1. CDR3 size: 17 residues. After removal of 4 bases from V and 0 bases from J, the junction contained 7 bases not matched to a gene. Germline V gene lookup returns CDR1 SSHAT and CDR2 FNYEAQ (reference sequence). The CDR3 spells CASSSPGQGPSNQPQHF. CDR3 bases: TGTGCCAGCAGCTCACCCGGACAGGGGCCTAGCAATCAGCCCCAGCATTTT.

This clone has just a few counts. The chain uses TRBV6-5 and TRBJ1-2; tentatively, D is TRBD1 (5 bases). V lost 2 bases and J 7 bases, leaving 14 bases between the germline ends. Germline CDR1 is MNHEY and CDR2 is SVGAGI. CDR3 length equals 14 residues. CDR3 DNA sequence: TGTGCCAGCAGTTACGATCAGGGACGGAGTGGCTACACCTTC. This sequence encodes CASSYDQGRSGYTF.

The rearrangement joins TRBV5-4 to TRBJ1-2, with a tentative D call TRBD1 (5 bases). CDR3 length equals 16 residues. V was trimmed by 4 bases and J by 1 base, leaving 17 bases between them. From germline, CDR1 is SGHNT and CDR2 YYREEE (reference sequence). CDR3 protein: CASSPGLGDINYGYTF. CDR3 nucleotides: TGTGCCAGCAGCCCGGGACTGGGCGATATTAACTATGGCTACACCTTC.

This chain connects TRBV6-5 to TRBJ2-3; D is perhaps TRBD1 (6 bases). V was shortened by 8 bases and J by 1 base, with 13 bases between the two germline ends. The CDR3 is 14 amino acids. Germline CDR1 MNHEY, CDR2 SVGAGI. DNA for the CDR3: TGTGCCAGCCGGAGACAGGAGGGCACAGATACGCAGTATTTT. Protein: CASRRQEGTDTQYF.

The rearrangement joins TRBV5-6 to TRBJ1-1, with no clear D. Trimming stripped 4 bases from V and 5 bases from J, with 12 bases between. Germline V lookup: CDR1 SGHDT, CDR2 YYEEEE. The CDR3 spans 13 residues. The CDR3 region has the DNA TGTGCCAGCAGCCGTCCGGGAGGGACTGAAGCTTTCTTT. Translated, it gives CASSRPGGTEAFF.

The rearrangement uses TRBV7-8 and TRBJ1-5, with a possible D match to TRBD1 (5 bases). Per the germline V gene, CDR1 is SGHVS and CDR2 is FQNEAQ. V lost 0 bases to trimming and J lost 4 bases, with 10 bases between them. This CDR3 is built from 15 residues. CDR3 DNA sequence: TGTGCCAGCAGCTTAGCGGTGGGACTTAATCAGCCCCAGCATTTT. This codes for CASSLAVGLNQPQHF.

The rearrangement uses TRBV9 and TRBJ2-3; TRBD2 aligns across 14 bases. V lost 4 bases and J lost 5; bases outside the gene matches: 18. The germline V gene has CDR1 SGDLS and CDR2 YYNGEE. This CDR3 contains 20 residues. CDR3 sequence reads: CASSSRLAGGPSQIEDTQYF. CDR3 coding DNA: TGTGCCAGCAGCTCAAGACTAGCGGGAGGGCCCTCCCAAATTGAAGATACGCAGTATTTT.